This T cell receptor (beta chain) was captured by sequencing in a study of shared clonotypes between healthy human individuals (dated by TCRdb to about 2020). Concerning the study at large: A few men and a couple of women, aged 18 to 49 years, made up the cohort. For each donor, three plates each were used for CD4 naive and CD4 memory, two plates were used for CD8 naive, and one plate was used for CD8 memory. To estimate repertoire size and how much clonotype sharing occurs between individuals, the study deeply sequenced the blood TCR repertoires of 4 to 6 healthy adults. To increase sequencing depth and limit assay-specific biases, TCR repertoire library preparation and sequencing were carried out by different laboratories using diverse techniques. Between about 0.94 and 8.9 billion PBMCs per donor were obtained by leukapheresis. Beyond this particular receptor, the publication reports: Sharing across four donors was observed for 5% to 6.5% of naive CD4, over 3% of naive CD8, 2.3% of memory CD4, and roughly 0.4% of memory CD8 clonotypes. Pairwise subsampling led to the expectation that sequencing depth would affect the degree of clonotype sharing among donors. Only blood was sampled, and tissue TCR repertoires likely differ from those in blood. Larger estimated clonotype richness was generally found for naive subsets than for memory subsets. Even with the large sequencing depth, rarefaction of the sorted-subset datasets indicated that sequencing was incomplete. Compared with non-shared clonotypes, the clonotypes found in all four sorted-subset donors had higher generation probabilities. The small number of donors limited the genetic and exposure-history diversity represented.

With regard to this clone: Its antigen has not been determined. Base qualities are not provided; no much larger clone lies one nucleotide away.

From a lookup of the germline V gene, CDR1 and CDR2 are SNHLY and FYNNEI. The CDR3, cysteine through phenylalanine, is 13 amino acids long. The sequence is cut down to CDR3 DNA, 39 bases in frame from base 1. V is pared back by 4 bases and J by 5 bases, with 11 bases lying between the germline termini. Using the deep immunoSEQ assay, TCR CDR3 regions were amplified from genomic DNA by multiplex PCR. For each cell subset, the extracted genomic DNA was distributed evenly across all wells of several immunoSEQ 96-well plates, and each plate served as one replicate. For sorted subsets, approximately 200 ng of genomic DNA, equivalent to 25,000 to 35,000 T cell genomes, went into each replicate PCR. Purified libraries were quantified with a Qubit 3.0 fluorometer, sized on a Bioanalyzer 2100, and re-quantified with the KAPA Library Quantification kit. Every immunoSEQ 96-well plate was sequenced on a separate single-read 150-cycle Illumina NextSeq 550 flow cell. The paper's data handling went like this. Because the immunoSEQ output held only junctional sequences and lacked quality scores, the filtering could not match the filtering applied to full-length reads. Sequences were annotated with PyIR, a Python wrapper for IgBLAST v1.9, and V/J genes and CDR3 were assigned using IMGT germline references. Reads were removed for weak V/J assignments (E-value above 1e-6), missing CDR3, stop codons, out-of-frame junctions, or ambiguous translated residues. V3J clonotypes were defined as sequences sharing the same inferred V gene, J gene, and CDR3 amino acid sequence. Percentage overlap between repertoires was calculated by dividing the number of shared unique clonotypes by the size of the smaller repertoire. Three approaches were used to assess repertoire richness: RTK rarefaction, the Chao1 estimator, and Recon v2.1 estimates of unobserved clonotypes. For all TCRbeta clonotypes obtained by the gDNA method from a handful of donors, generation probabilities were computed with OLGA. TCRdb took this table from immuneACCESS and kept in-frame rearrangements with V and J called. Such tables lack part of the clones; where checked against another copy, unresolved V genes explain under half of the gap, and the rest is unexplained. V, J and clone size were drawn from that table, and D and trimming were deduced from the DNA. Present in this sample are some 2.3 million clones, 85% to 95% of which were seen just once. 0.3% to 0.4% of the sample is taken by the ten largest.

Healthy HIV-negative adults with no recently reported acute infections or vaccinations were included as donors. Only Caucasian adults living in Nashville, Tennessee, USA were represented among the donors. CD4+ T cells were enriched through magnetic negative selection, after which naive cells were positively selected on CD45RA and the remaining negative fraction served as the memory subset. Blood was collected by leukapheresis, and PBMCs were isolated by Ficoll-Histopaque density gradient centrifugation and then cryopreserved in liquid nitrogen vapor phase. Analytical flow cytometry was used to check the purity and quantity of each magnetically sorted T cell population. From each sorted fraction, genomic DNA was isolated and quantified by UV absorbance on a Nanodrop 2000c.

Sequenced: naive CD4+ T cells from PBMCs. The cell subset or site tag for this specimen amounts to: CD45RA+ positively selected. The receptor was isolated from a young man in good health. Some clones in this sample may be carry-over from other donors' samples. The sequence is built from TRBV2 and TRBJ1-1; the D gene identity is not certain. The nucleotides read TGTGCCAGCAGTGCCTCCCTAGGGACTGAAGCTTTCTTT. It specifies CASSASLGTEAFF.